The next 32 T cell receptor beta chains were all read from a single sample in a study of blood T cell repertoires in COVID-19. The assay was immunoSEQ multiplex PCR, and TCRdb's table has in-frame clones only and misses some. The sample includes around 250,000 clones, approximately 82% seen only once; the top ten take around 5.4%. Sequences were obtained from peripheral blood. These TCRs come from a man at least 80 years old with acute or convalescent COVID-19.

This sequence joins TRBV11-1 and TRBJ2-5; D not certain. This CDR3 contains 11 residues. Deletions cut 3 bases from V and 4 bases from J, with 3 bases between. Germline V CDR1 and CDR2: SGHAT, FQDESV (reference sequence). In DNA form, the CDR3 reads TGTGCCAGCAGCTTCGGAGAGACCCAGTACTTC. It is translated as CASSFGETQYF.

The table lists this clone with a few counts. The genes are TRBV7-9 and TRBJ2-7, with D perhaps TRBD2 (5 bases). The germline V gene has CDR1 SEHNR and CDR2 FQNEAQ (reference sequence). CDR3 length: 15 residues. Trimming pared 0 bases from V and 6 bases from J, leaving 15 bases between. The CDR3 nucleotides read TGTGCCAGCAGCTTAGCGGGAGCAGGCTTGGGCGAGCAGTACTTC. Its protein product is CASSLAGAGLGEQYF.

This sequence joins TRBV7-9 and TRBJ2-1, with D perhaps matching TRBD2 (6 bases). CDR3 size: 13 residues. The ends were cut back, 8 bases at V and 7 bases at J, with 15 bases in the middle. CDR1 is SEHNR, CDR2 FQNEAQ, per germline (reference sequence). The CDR3 reads CASRPGLRNEQFF. In DNA form, the CDR3 reads TGTGCCAGCCGTCCGGGACTGCGAAATGAGCAGTTCTTC.

The chain is built from TRBV7-8 and TRBJ2-1; possibly TRBD2 for D (5 bases). CDR1 is SGHVS and CDR2 is FQNEAQ in the germline V gene. The CDR3 has 16 residues. With 1 base removed from V and 6 bases from J, the gap between germline ends came to 16 bases. Here the CDR3 DNA reads TGTGCCAGCAGCTTAGACCCGAGGGCCAGGACCAATGAGCAGTTCTTC. Protein product: CASSLDPRARTNEQFF.

V usage is TRBV19 and J usage is TRBJ1-1; D remains unclear. Trimming took 3 bases from V and 2 from J, leaving 7 bases between them. CDR3 length equals 13 residues. Germline-derived CDR1 and CDR2 are LNHDA and SQIVND (reference sequence). CDR3 DNA sequence: TGTGCCAGTAGTATTAGCCACAACACTGAAGCTTTCTTT. Amino acid sequence: CASSISHNTEAFF.

The chain has TRBV2 and TRBJ2-3; 7 bases fit TRBD1. Germline V gives CDR1 SNHLY, CDR2 FYNNEI. With V trimmed by 4 bases and J by 0 bases, 7 bases remained unmatched. This CDR3 spans 16 amino acids. CDR3 nucleotides: TGTGCCAGCAGTGGGTCAGGGGGTCCTAGCACAGATACGCAGTATTTT. It encodes CASSGSGGPSTDTQYF. Full variable domain (outside the CDR3, taken from reference TRBV2 and TRBJ2-3): EPEVTQTPSHQVTQMGQEVILRCVPISNHLYFYWYRQILGQKVEFLVSFYNNEISEKSEIFDDQFSVERPDGSNFTLKIRSTKLEDSAMYFCASSGSGGPSTDTQYFGPGTRLTVL.

The chain links TRBV11-2 to TRBJ1-2; no firm D call. Germline V gene sequence: CDR1 SGHAT, CDR2 FQNNGV. Between the trimmed V and J ends, which lost 1 base and 1 base, there was a span of 7 bases. The CDR3 is made up of 14 amino acids. The CDR3 spells CASSLGSGNYGYTF. As DNA, the CDR3 is TGTGCCAGCAGCTTAGGGTCCGGTAACTATGGCTACACCTTC.

The V gene is TRBV18, the J gene TRBJ2-1, with TRBD1 matching 8 bases. This CDR3 has 14 residues. Per the germline V gene, CDR1 is KGHSH and CDR2 is LQKENI. After removal of 7 bases from V and 2 bases from J, the junction contained 4 bases not matched to a gene. The CDR3 region has the DNA TGTGCCAGCTTGGGGGACAGGCCCTACAATGAGCAGTTCTTC. This encodes CASLGDRPYNEQFF.

The rearrangement uses TRBV18 and TRBJ2-2, with D hard to call. Germline V lookup: CDR1 KGHSH, CDR2 LQKENI. V was clipped by 3 bases and J by 6 bases, with 11 bases between them. The CDR3 is made up of 14 amino acids. The CDR3: CASSPSLTPGELFF. CDR3 DNA: TGTGCCAGCTCACCGTCATTGACTCCCGGGGAGCTGTTTTTT.

V usage is TRBV12-3 or TRBV12-4 and J usage is TRBJ2-5; tentatively, D is TRBD1 (5 bases). Trimming removed 2 bases at V and 7 bases at J, with 11 bases between. The CDR3 sequence is 13 residues long. CDR3 in amino acids: CASSLTGSVTQYF. For the CDR3, the DNA is TGTGCCAGCAGTTTAACAGGCTCGGTGACCCAGTACTTC.

This CDR3 reads CASSRTESNNSPLHF. CDR3 DNA sequence: TGTGCCAGCAGTCGAACAGAATCCAATAATTCACCCCTCCACTTT. V usage is TRBV6-5 and J usage is TRBJ1-6; D not resolved. This CDR3 is built from 15 residues. Germline lookup yields CDR1 MNHEY and CDR2 SVGAGI. V lost 5 bases to trimming and J lost 5 bases, with 13 bases between them.

The rearrangement joins TRBV24-1 to TRBJ2-3; 9 positions match TRBD2. The CDR3 length is 13 residues. Trimming took 5 bases from V and 5 from J; bases not matched to a gene: 1. The V gene's germline CDR1 is KGHDR and CDR2 SFDVKD. CDR3 DNA sequence: TGTGCCACCAGTGGTAGCGGGAGAGATACGCAGTATTTT. Amino acid sequence: CATSGSGRDTQYF.

The chain employs TRBV9 and TRBJ2-1, with 7 bases identical to TRBD2. The CDR3 has 15 residues. The trim removed 1 base at V and 9 bases at J, leaving 10 bases unmatched. Germline CDR1 reads SGDLS; CDR2 reads YYNGEE. The CDR3 coding sequence is TGTGCCAGCAGCGTAATGGGACTACCCCCCTCTGAGCAGTTCTTC. Protein sequence: CASSVMGLPPSEQFF.

The rearrangement links TRBV28 to TRBJ1-6; a weak D match, TRBD1 (6 bases). Per germline, CDR1 MDHEN and CDR2 SYDVKM. The CDR3 loop spans 14 amino acids. V was clipped by 3 bases and J by 7 bases, with 10 bases between them. The CDR3 bases are TGTGCCAGCAGTTTCAGGGGTCGCAATTCACCCCTCCACTTT. Protein sequence: CASSFRGRNSPLHF.

The V and J genes are TRBV28 and TRBJ2-3, with 8 bases lining up with TRBD2. Germline V lookup: CDR1 MDHEN, CDR2 SYDVKM. The CDR3 consists of 14 residues. The trim removed 3 bases at V and 6 bases at J, leaving 5 bases unmatched. The CDR3 region is CASSLVAGRDTQYF. CDR3 sequence (DNA): TGTGCCAGCAGTTTGGTAGCGGGAAGGGATACGCAGTATTTT.

The J gene is TRBJ2-2, the V gene TRBV28, with 12 bases aligning to TRBD1. CDR3 length equals 17 residues. Germline values: CDR1 MDHEN, CDR2 SYDVKM. With 8 bases clipped from V and 5 bases from J, the junction kept 12 bases outside the gene matches. CDR3 sequence (DNA): TGTGCCAGCGCCCCGGGACAGGGGGCTGGGTGGACCGGGGAGCTGTTTTTT. Translating it yields CASAPGQGAGWTGELFF.

The chain combines TRBV28 with TRBJ1-3, with 8 positions matching TRBD1. Germline values: CDR1 MDHEN, CDR2 SYDVKM. J was trimmed by 0 bases and V by 5 bases; bases with no gene match: 9. The CDR3 sequence is 17 residues long. The DNA for the CDR3 is TGTGCCAGCAGTCCCCGGGACAGGTCCCTCTCTGGAAACACCATATATTTT. Amino acids: CASSPRDRSLSGNTIYF. The variable domain in full, completed from reference TRBV28 and TRBJ1-3, reads DVKVTQSSRYLVKRTGEKVFLECVQDMDHENMFWYRQDPGLGLRLIYFSYDVKMKEKGDIPEGYSVSREKKERFSLILESASTNQTSMYLCASSPRDRSLSGNTIYFGEGSWLTVV.

V is TRBV27 and J is TRBJ2-3, with a tentative D call TRBD2 (5 bases). The CDR3 has 15 amino acids. Trimming cost V 6 bases and J 1 base, with 14 bases left between them. The germline CDR1 and CDR2 sequences are MNHEY and SMNVEV (reference sequence). In nucleotides, the CDR3 is TGTGCCAGCAGGAAAGCGGTAACCGGCACAGATACGCAGTATTTT. Residues: CASRKAVTGTDTQYF.

A single count supports this clone. The rearrangement joins TRBV27 to TRBJ2-7; 16 bases are a match to TRBD2. The CDR3 loop spans 17 amino acids. Trimming at V came to 4 bases and at J to 1 base, leaving 4 bases not matched to a gene. Per germline, CDR1 MNHEY and CDR2 SMNVEV (reference sequence). CDR3 nucleotides: TGTGCCAGCAGTTCGGGACTAGCGGGAGGGTGGTCCTACGAGCAGTACTTC. It translates to CASSSGLAGGWSYEQYF.

V usage is TRBV2 and J usage is TRBJ2-6; 7 bases fit TRBD2. The CDR3 consists of 17 residues. CDR1 and CDR2 (germline): SNHLY, FYNNEI. J gave up 2 bases and V 6 bases, and 10 bases lay outside the gene matches. Here the CDR3 DNA reads TGTGCCAGCAGAAGGGAGGGTATTGGAACTGGGGCCAACGTCCTGACTTTC. This encodes CASRREGIGTGANVLTF.

This sequence joins TRBV7-2 and TRBJ2-3, with a tentative D call TRBD1 (5 bases). V was pared by 0 bases and J by 2 bases, with 12 bases between. Germline values: CDR1 SGHTA, CDR2 FQGNSA. The CDR3 is 16 residues long. CDR3: CASSLAQARNTDTQYF. The CDR3 DNA reads as TGTGCCAGCAGCTTAGCACAGGCTAGAAACACAGATACGCAGTATTTT.

The rearrangement uses TRBV18 and TRBJ2-1, with D possibly matching TRBD2 (6 bases). Germline lookup yields CDR1 KGHSH and CDR2 LQKENI. Trimming cost V 8 bases and J 0 bases, with 14 bases left between them. This CDR3 has 15 amino acids. The CDR3 here is CASTLTSSSYNEQFF. The CDR3 region has the DNA TGTGCCAGCACTTTAACTAGCAGCTCCTACAATGAGCAGTTCTTC.

The rearrangement uses TRBV5-5 and TRBJ2-5; D ambiguous. V gave up 7 bases and J gave up 3 bases, with 7 bases separating them. Germline V gene sequence: CDR1 SGHKS, CDR2 YYEKEE (reference sequence). There are 11 residues in the CDR3. CDR3 amino acids: CASGLEETQYF. For the CDR3, the DNA is TGTGCCAGCGGTTTAGAAGAGACCCAGTACTTC.

V is TRBV21-1 and J is TRBJ2-7; TRBD1 reflects the table's D call only, with no check against the DNA. TRBV21-1 is a documented pseudogene. CDR3 length equals 16 residues. CDR3 DNA: TGTGCCAGCAGCAAAGGGGACAGGGTAGAAAGCTACGAGCAGTACTTC. Amino acids: CASSKGDRVESYEQYF.

This clone showed up just a few times. The rearrangement links TRBV7-6 to TRBJ1-3, with D possibly being TRBD1 (5 bases). Trimming removed 2 bases from V and 0 bases from J, with 11 bases in between. Germline V lookup: CDR1 SGHVS, CDR2 FNYEAQ. The CDR3 runs to 16 residues. Written as DNA, the CDR3 is TGTGCCAGCAGCTTATCTACAGGTAGCTCTGGAAACACCATATATTTT. It yields the protein CASSLSTGSSGNTIYF.

J is TRBJ1-2 and V is TRBV24-1; possible D gene TRBD1, 5 bases. Germline V gene lookup returns CDR1 KGHDR and CDR2 SFDVKD. This CDR3 has 13 amino acids. Trimming pared 1 base from V and 6 bases from J, leaving 8 bases between. The CDR3 loop reads CATSDFRADGYTF. The CDR3 coding sequence is TGTGCCACCAGTGATTTCAGGGCGGATGGCTACACCTTC.

This sequence joins TRBV5-1 and TRBJ2-1; TRBD1 might be the D (5 bases). The CDR3 sequence is 14 residues long. From germline, CDR1 is SGHRS and CDR2 YFSETQ. Trimming took 8 bases from V and 1 from J, leaving 13 bases between them. CDR3 loop: CASSLGVSYNEQFF. The CDR3 nucleotides read TGCGCCAGTTCTCTAGGGGTATCCTACAATGAGCAGTTCTTC.

This clone was detected only a few times. V is TRBV10-2 and J is TRBJ2-3, with 13 bases aligning to TRBD2. CDR3 size: 16 residues. The J segment lost 6 bases and the V segment lost 5 bases, leaving 8 bases of the junction unmatched. Germline assignment: CDR1 WSHSY and CDR2 SAAADI. The CDR3 reads CASSSLAGGSPDTQYF. The CDR3 nucleotides are TGCGCCAGCAGTTCACTAGCGGGGGGGTCGCCTGATACGCAGTATTTT.

The rearrangement uses TRBV11-2 and TRBJ2-5, with 7 positions matching TRBD2. Germline loops: CDR1 SGHAT, CDR2 FQNNGV. This CDR3 is built from 16 residues. The V gene end was trimmed by 5 bases and the J gene end by 7 bases; junction bases not matched to a gene: 16. The chain's CDR3 is CASSPTTRDYYVTQYF. For the CDR3, the DNA is TGTGCCAGCAGCCCGACAACCCGGGACTACTATGTGACCCAGTACTTC. Supplemented by reference TRBV11-2 and TRBJ2-5, the full variable domain reads EAGVAQSPRYKIIEKRQSVAFWCNPISGHATLYWYQQILGQGPKLLIQFQNNGVVDDSQLPKDRFSAERLKGVDSTLKIQPAKLEDSAVYLCASSPTTRDYYVTQYFGPGTRLLVL.

The chain has TRBV7-9 and TRBJ2-7; 9 bases are a match to TRBD1. Germline CDR1 and CDR2: SEHNR and FQNEAQ (reference sequence). V was clipped by 4 bases and J by 2 bases; unmatched bases: 9. This CDR3 is built from 16 residues. CDR3 loop: CASSSLPGQGPYEQYF. In nucleotides, the CDR3 is TGTGCCAGCAGCTCATTACCGGGACAGGGACCCTACGAGCAGTACTTC.

This chain uses TRBV6-5 with TRBJ1-1; TRBD1 might be the D (6 bases). Germline loops: CDR1 MNHEY, CDR2 SVGAGI. Trimming pared 5 bases from V and 0 bases from J, leaving 10 bases between. The length of the CDR3 is 14 residues. The DNA for the CDR3 is TGTGCCAGCAGTCGGACAGCCATGAACACTGAAGCTTTCTTT. It encodes CASSRTAMNTEAFF.

V and J are TRBV5-1 and TRBJ2-3; 11 nucleotides line up with TRBD2. This CDR3 has 16 residues. Trimming cost V 3 bases and J 1 base; bases outside gene matches: 4. The germline gives CDR1 SGHRS, CDR2 YFSETQ. CDR3 sequence reads: CASSYIAGGRTDTQYF. In DNA, the CDR3 is TGCGCCAGCAGCTACATAGCGGGAGGGCGCACAGATACGCAGTATTTT.